The rows below give T cell receptor beta chains drawn from one sample of a study of post-analysis software for immune sequencing data. TCRdb used MiXCR to reprocess the PCR reads, holding one entry per CDR3 protein. The data hold over 700,000 distinct CDR3 sequences, with about 27% observed a single time. Sequenced input: blood. All receptors come from a girl aged 10 to 17 with multiple sclerosis. Each CDR3 is given with its conserved first and last residue. A D gene is named only where the DNA matches it firmly. Size is omitted from some rows. Given values are once, few, many or a class for expanded clones.

v_call: TRBV28
clone_size: once
j_call: TRBJ2-5
cdr3_length: 16
d_call: TRBD1
cdr3_aa: CASSLWWDSVRETRYF
cdr3_nt: TGTGCCAGCAGTTTATGGTGGGACAGCGTTAGGGAGACCCGGTACTTC

v_call: TRBV20-1
clone_size: NA
j_call: TRBJ1-2
cdr3_length: 13
d_call: NA
cdr3_aa: CSAHVSKGDGYTF
cdr3_nt: TGCAGTGCTCACGTGTCTAAAGGGGATGGCTACACCTTC

v_call: TRBV12-5
clone_size: few
j_call: TRBJ2-1
cdr3_length: 15
d_call: NA
cdr3_aa: CASGLGRQENNEQFF
cdr3_nt: TGTGCTAGTGGTTTAGGGCGGCAGGAAAACAATGAGCAGTTCTTC

v_call: TRBV7-3
clone_size: NA
j_call: TRBJ2-1
cdr3_length: 17
d_call: TRBD2
cdr3_aa: CASSLTRTSAAYNEQFF
cdr3_nt: TGTGCCAGCAGCTTAACGCGGACTAGCGCCGCCTACAATGAGCAGTTCTTC

v_call: TRBV20-1
clone_size: few
j_call: TRBJ2-2
cdr3_length: 15
d_call: NA
cdr3_aa: CSARDSSRNTGELFF
cdr3_nt: TGCAGTGCTAGAGATAGCAGTCGGAACACCGGGGAGCTGTTTTTT

v_call: TRBV11-2
clone_size: few
j_call: TRBJ2-1
cdr3_length: 16
d_call: NA
cdr3_aa: CASSLSGGLIYNEQFF
cdr3_nt: TGTGCCAGCAGCTTATCCGGGGGGCTAATATACAATGAGCAGTTCTTC

v_call: TRBV10-1
clone_size: few
j_call: TRBJ2-7
cdr3_length: 15
d_call: TRBD1
cdr3_aa: CASSVSTGAAHEQYF
cdr3_nt: TGCGCCAGCAGTGTATCCACAGGGGCGGCCCACGAGCAGTACTTC

v_call: TRBV20-1
clone_size: few
j_call: TRBJ2-7
cdr3_length: 14
d_call: NA
cdr3_aa: CSARGTPDGQRQYF
cdr3_nt: TGCAGTGCTAGAGGGACCCCAGATGGGCAACGGCAGTACTTC

v_call: TRBV24-1
clone_size: few
j_call: TRBJ2-5
cdr3_length: 16
d_call: NA
cdr3_aa: CATSDSGTGSWETQYF
cdr3_nt: TGTGCCACCAGTGATAGCGGGACAGGCTCCTGGGAGACCCAGTACTTC

v_call: TRBV9
clone_size: NA
j_call: TRBJ2-1
cdr3_length: 16
d_call: TRBD2
cdr3_aa: CASSVAATSADNEQFF
cdr3_nt: TGTGCCAGCAGCGTAGCTGCGACTAGCGCCGACAATGAGCAGTTCTTC

v_call: TRBV12-3/TRBV12-4
clone_size: NA
j_call: TRBJ1-1
cdr3_length: 14
d_call: NA
cdr3_aa: CASSWGVEDTEAFF
cdr3_nt: TGTGCCAGCAGTTGGGGGGTAGAGGACACTGAAGCTTTCTTT

v_call: TRBV11-2
clone_size: few
j_call: TRBJ1-2
cdr3_length: 16
d_call: NA
cdr3_aa: CASSSLRKQEDYGYTF
cdr3_nt: TGTGCCAGCAGCTCGCTGCGAAAGCAAGAGGACTATGGCTACACCTTC

v_call: TRBV20-1
clone_size: NA
j_call: TRBJ2-5
cdr3_length: 12
d_call: NA
cdr3_aa: CSASGGQETQYF
cdr3_nt: TGCAGTGCTAGTGGTGGCCAAGAGACCCAGTACTTC